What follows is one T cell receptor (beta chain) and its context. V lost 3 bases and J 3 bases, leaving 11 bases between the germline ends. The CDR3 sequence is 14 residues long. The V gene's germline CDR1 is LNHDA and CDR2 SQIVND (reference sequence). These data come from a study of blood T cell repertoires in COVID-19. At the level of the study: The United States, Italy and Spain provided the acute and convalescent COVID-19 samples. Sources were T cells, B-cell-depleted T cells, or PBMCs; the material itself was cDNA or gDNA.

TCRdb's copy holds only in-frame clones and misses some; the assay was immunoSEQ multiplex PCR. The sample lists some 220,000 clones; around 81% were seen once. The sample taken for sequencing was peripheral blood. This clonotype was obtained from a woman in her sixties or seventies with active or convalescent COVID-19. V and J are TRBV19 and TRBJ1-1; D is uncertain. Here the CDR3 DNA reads TGTGCCAGTAGTATCTCCCAGGTGGACACTGAAGCTTTCTTT. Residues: CASSISQVDTEAFF. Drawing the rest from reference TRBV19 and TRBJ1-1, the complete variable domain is DGGITQSPKYLFRKEGQNVTLSCEQNLNHDAMYWYRQDPGQGLRLIYYSQIVNDFQKGDIAEGYSVSREKKESFPLTVTSAQKNPTAFYLCASSISQVDTEAFFGQGTRLTVV.